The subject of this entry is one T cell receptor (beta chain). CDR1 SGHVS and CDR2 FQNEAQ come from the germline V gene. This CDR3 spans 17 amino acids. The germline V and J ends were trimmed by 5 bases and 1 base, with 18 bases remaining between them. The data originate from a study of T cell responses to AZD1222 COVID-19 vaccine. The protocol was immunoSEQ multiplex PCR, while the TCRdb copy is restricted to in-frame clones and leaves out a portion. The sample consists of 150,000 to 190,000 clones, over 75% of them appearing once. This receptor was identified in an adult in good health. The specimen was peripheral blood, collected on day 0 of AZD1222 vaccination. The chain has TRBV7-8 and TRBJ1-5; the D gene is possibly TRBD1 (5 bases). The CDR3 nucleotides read TGTGCCAGCAGCAGCCACCAGGGAATGAAGAGCAATCAGCCCCAGCATTTT. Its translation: CASSSHQGMKSNQPQHF. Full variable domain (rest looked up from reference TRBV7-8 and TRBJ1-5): GAGVSQSPRYKVAKRGQDVALRCDPISGHVSLFWYQQALGQGPEFLTYFQNEAQLDKSGLPSDRFFAERPEGSVSTLKIQRTQQEDSAVYLCASSSHQGMKSNQPQHFGDGTRLSIL.